This T cell receptor (beta chain) was obtained from a study of shared clonotypes between healthy human individuals. Sequenced by immunoSEQ multiplex PCR; TCRdb stores in-frame clones only, minus some. The repertoire holds about 2.3 million clones, with 85% to 95% as singletons. The clonotype originates from a man aged 18 to 30 in good health. Some clones in this sample may be carry-over from other donors' samples. The sample was naive CD4+ T cells from PBMCs. The subset was: CD45RA+ positively selected.

The CDR3 sequence: CAWSRQGWAIPDTQYF. CDR3 sequence (DNA): TGTGCCTGGAGCCGACAGGGGTGGGCTATCCCGGATACGCAGTATTTT. This chain links TRBV30 with TRBJ2-3; TRBD1 matches at 8 bases. The CDR3 extends over 16 amino acids. V was pared by 3 bases and J by 6 bases, with 14 bases of the junction left unmatched. Germline CDR1 reads GTSNPN; CDR2 reads SVGIG (reference sequence).